This record looks at one T cell receptor beta chain sequence and its context. Repertoires were generated with immunoSEQ multiplex PCR, while TCRdb's copy carries only in-frame clones and drops some. The sample shows tens of thousands of clones, 80% to 95% of them seen only once. Trimming took off 8 bases at V and 0 bases at J, with 17 bases between the two ends. Germline V lookup: CDR1 SNHLY, CDR2 FYNNEI. The CDR3 totals 16 residues. These data come from a study of T cell changes during pregnancy in multiple sclerosis. This receptor was taken from a female donor with multiple sclerosis, enrolled in a pregnancy study. The J gene is TRBJ2-4, the V gene TRBV2, with D perhaps TRBD1 (5 bases). Here the sequenced sample was peripheral blood, taken in the third trimester of pregnancy. CDR3 loop: CASVDSALLAKNIQYF. The CDR3 DNA follows: TGTGCCAGCGTCGACAGCGCTTTACTAGCCAAAAACATTCAGTACTTC. The variable domain in full, with the rest retrieved from reference TRBV2 and TRBJ2-4, is EPEVTQTPSHQVTQMGQEVILRCVPISNHLYFYWYRQILGQKVEFLVSFYNNEISEKSEIFDDQFSVERPDGSNFTLKIRSTKLEDSAMYFCASVDSALLAKNIQYFGAGTRLSVL.